This TCR beta chain came from a study of T cells after yellow fever vaccination. Trimming shortened V by 2 bases and J by 3 bases, and 10 bases separated the two germline ends. This CDR3 spans 15 amino acids. Germline values: CDR1 SGHTA, CDR2 FQGNSA. TCRdb processed the 5' RACE reads anew with MiXCR; each CDR3 protein has one entry. The sample records some 350,000 distinct CDR3 sequences, 8.5% to 9% being singletons. This clonotype was seen a handful of times. The source was PBMCs, collected on the day of the first yellow fever vaccination. This receptor was taken from a man younger than 30 who received the YFV17D yellow fever vaccine. The chain employs TRBV7-2 and TRBJ2-2, with D maybe TRBD2 (5 bases). CDR3 region: CASSLSGVDTGELFF. The CDR3 nucleotides read TGTGCCAGCAGCTTATCCGGGGTGGACACCGGGGAGCTGTTTTTT.